The rows below give T cell receptor beta chains drawn from one sample of a study of cytomegalovirus exposure and HLA in healthy donors. The data were produced by immunoSEQ multiplex PCR, yet TCRdb's version contains in-frame clones alone and is incomplete. Here the sample spans 110,000 or so clones, 70% to 80% being singletons. Specimen: PBMCs. The receptors were gathered from a man between 35 and 55 years old in good health and CMV-seronegative. Both conserved end residues are part of each CDR3. The order of the fields is clone size, V gene, D gene, J gene, CDR3 DNA, CDR3 protein. A D gene is named only where the DNA matches it firmly. The listing skips clone size in some rows; elsewhere it reads once, few, many or a size class.

size: NA
V: TRBV4-2
D: TRBD1
J: TRBJ2-7
DNA: TGTGCCAGCAGCCCGACAGGGCTATACGAGCAGTACTTC
CDR3: CASSPTGLYEQYF

size: few
V: TRBV6-5
D: NA
J: TRBJ2-5
DNA: TGTGCCAGCAGTCCTCACAGGTTTGCCGAGACCCAGTACTTC
CDR3: CASSPHRFAETQYF

size: NA
V: TRBV6-5
D: NA
J: TRBJ1-6
DNA: TGTGCCAGCAGTTACAGGGGTAATTCACCCCTCCACTTT
CDR3: CASSYRGNSPLHF

size: NA
V: TRBV5-4
D: TRBD2
J: TRBJ2-1
DNA: TGTGCCAGCAGCCCCCGGGAGCGGGGTCTCTACAATGAGCAGTTCTTC
CDR3: CASSPRERGLYNEQFF

size: NA
V: TRBV14
D: NA
J: TRBJ2-3
DNA: TGTGCCAGCAGCTACCGGGACCCCGGGAGTACGCAGTATTTT
CDR3: CASSYRDPGSTQYF

size: NA
V: TRBV7-9
D: NA
J: TRBJ1-5
DNA: TGTGCCAGCAGCATTCAGGGTACAGGGCCCCAGCATTTT
CDR3: CASSIQGTGPQHF

size: NA
V: TRBV4-2
D: TRBD1
J: TRBJ2-7
DNA: TGTGCCAGCAGCTCGACAGGGCTAACCTCCTACGAGCAGTACTTC
CDR3: CASSSTGLTSYEQYF

size: NA
V: TRBV19
D: NA
J: TRBJ2-5
DNA: TGTGCCAGTAGTATCCTCCTCGGGGGAGAGACCCAGTACTTC
CDR3: CASSILLGGETQYF

size: NA
V: TRBV7-9
D: NA
J: TRBJ1-1
DNA: TGTGCCAGCAGCTTAGACGGGGGGGCACCCCTGAACACTGAAGCTTTCTTT
CDR3: CASSLDGGAPLNTEAFF

size: NA
V: TRBV19
D: TRBD1
J: TRBJ2-2
DNA: TGTGCCAGTAGTTCCCCCGGGCCAGGGGGCTTCGGGGAGCTGTTTTTT
CDR3: CASSSPGPGGFGELFF

size: NA
V: TRBV11-1
D: TRBD1
J: TRBJ1-6
DNA: TGTGCCAGCAGCCATACAAGGACAGGGCCAGGCTCACCCCTCCACTTT
CDR3: CASSHTRTGPGSPLHF

size: few
V: TRBV6-1
D: TRBD1
J: TRBJ1-5
DNA: TGTGCCAGCAGTGAAGCGACAGGGATGGCCAATCAGCCCCAGCATTTT
CDR3: CASSEATGMANQPQHF

size: NA
V: TRBV7-9
D: TRBD2
J: TRBJ2-3
DNA: TGTGCCAGCAGCCCCCACTGGCGGGAGGGCCCCGATACGCAGTATTTT
CDR3: CASSPHWREGPDTQYF

size: NA
V: TRBV11-3
D: NA
J: TRBJ1-2
DNA: TGTGCCAGCAGCTTAGGCGGCCGCAGCGCCTCTAACTATGGCTACACCTTC
CDR3: CASSLGGRSASNYGYTF

size: NA
V: TRBV4-3
D: NA
J: TRBJ1-5
DNA: TGCGCCAGCAGCCAAGAAAACCGGGATCAGCCCCAGCATTTT
CDR3: CASSQENRDQPQHF

size: NA
V: TRBV30
D: NA
J: TRBJ2-1
DNA: TGTGCCTGGAGGGCGGGATTAGGATCGCAGTTCTTC
CDR3: CAWRAGLGSQFF

size: NA
V: TRBV30
D: NA
J: TRBJ1-1
DNA: TGTGCCTGGCAGGGTTTCGCTGAAGCTTTCTTT
CDR3: CAWQGFAEAFF

size: few
V: TRBV27
D: TRBD2
J: TRBJ2-1
DNA: TGTGCCAGCAGACCCCCCGGGACTAGCACCTACAATGAGCAGTTCTTC
CDR3: CASRPPGTSTYNEQFF

size: NA
V: TRBV5-8
D: TRBD1
J: TRBJ2-1
DNA: TGTGCCAGCAGGGACAGGTACAATGAGCAGTTCTTC
CDR3: CASRDRYNEQFF

size: few
V: TRBV14
D: NA
J: TRBJ2-7
DNA: TGTGCCAGCAGCCAAGAGGCGGAGCGTGAATACGAGCAGTACTTC
CDR3: CASSQEAEREYEQYF

size: NA
V: TRBV27
D: TRBD1
J: TRBJ1-1
DNA: TGTGCCAGCAGTCCCCTCGACAGACAGGGTACTGAAGCTTTCTTT
CDR3: CASSPLDRQGTEAFF

size: NA
V: TRBV27
D: NA
J: TRBJ1-3
DNA: TGTGCCAGCAGCATGGACACTAACTCTGGAAACACCATATATTTT
CDR3: CASSMDTNSGNTIYF

size: once
V: TRBV7-2
D: NA
J: TRBJ1-1
DNA: TGTGCCAGCAGCTTAGCGGTCAGGAAGAACACTGAAGCTTTCTTT
CDR3: CASSLAVRKNTEAFF

size: NA
V: TRBV4-3
D: TRBD1
J: TRBJ2-6
DNA: TGCGCCAGCAGCCAACAATCCACAGGGGTAGGGGCCAACGTCCTGACTTTC
CDR3: CASSQQSTGVGANVLTF

size: NA
V: TRBV6-1
D: TRBD1
J: TRBJ2-5
DNA: TGTGCCAGCAGCCTGACAGGGCTACAAGAGACCCAGTACTTC
CDR3: CASSLTGLQETQYF

size: NA
V: TRBV4-1
D: NA
J: TRBJ2-7
DNA: TGCGCCAGCAGCCAATCGAGGGCCACCCCCTCCTACGAGCAGTACTTC
CDR3: CASSQSRATPSYEQYF

size: NA
V: TRBV14
D: NA
J: TRBJ1-5
DNA: TGTGCCAGCAGCCAAGCCGGGCAGGGGAATCAGCCCCAGCATTTT
CDR3: CASSQAGQGNQPQHF

size: NA
V: TRBV12-5
D: NA
J: TRBJ1-1
DNA: TGTGCTAGTGGCCCAACCTCACAGGGTTCTGAAGCTTTCTTT
CDR3: CASGPTSQGSEAFF

size: many
V: TRBV5-1
D: NA
J: TRBJ2-7
DNA: TGCGCCAGCAGCTCTTTCGGACTTGGCAATCTTTACGAGCAGTACTTC
CDR3: CASSSFGLGNLYEQYF

size: NA
V: TRBV7-7
D: NA
J: TRBJ2-3
DNA: TGTGCTAGCAGCCTCACGACAGCTAGCACAGATACGCAGTATTTT
CDR3: CASSLTTASTDTQYF

size: NA
V: TRBV6-1
D: NA
J: TRBJ1-5
DNA: TGTGCCACCGGGGGTAGCAATCAGCCCCAGCATTTT
CDR3: CATGGSNQPQHF

size: NA
V: TRBV5-1
D: TRBD2
J: TRBJ2-1
DNA: TGCGCCAGCAGCTTACGATCCGGGAGGGACTACTCCAATGAGCAGTTCTTC
CDR3: CASSLRSGRDYSNEQFF

size: NA
V: TRBV9
D: NA
J: TRBJ2-7
DNA: TGTGCCAGCAGCGGCAACAAGGGCCGGGAGAGCTCCTACGAGCAGTACTTC
CDR3: CASSGNKGRESSYEQYF

size: few
V: TRBV4-1
D: NA
J: TRBJ1-1
DNA: TGCGCCAGCAGCCAATTACTAGGTAGCACTGAAGCTTTCTTT
CDR3: CASSQLLGSTEAFF

size: NA
V: TRBV7-9
D: NA
J: TRBJ1-2
DNA: TGTGCCAGCAGCTATGGGGGGAACTATGGCTACACCTTC
CDR3: CASSYGGNYGYTF

size: NA
V: TRBV12-5
D: NA
J: TRBJ2-1
DNA: TGTGCTAGTGGTTTGACACCCGGGGAGCGGCCAGACAATGAGCAGTTCTTC
CDR3: CASGLTPGERPDNEQFF

size: NA
V: TRBV5-8
D: TRBD1
J: TRBJ2-2
DNA: TGTGCCAGCAGTATTAGGACAGGGAAGACCGGGGAGCTGTTTTTT
CDR3: CASSIRTGKTGELFF

size: NA
V: TRBV6-1
D: NA
J: TRBJ2-5
DNA: TGTGCCAGCAGTGGACAGTACCAAGAGACCCAGTACTTC
CDR3: CASSGQYQETQYF

size: NA
V: TRBV19
D: TRBD1
J: TRBJ2-2
DNA: TGTGCCAGCCAACAGGGGGCCGGCACCGGGGAGCTGTTTTTT
CDR3: CASQQGAGTGELFF

size: few
V: TRBV21-1
D: NA
J: TRBJ1-5
DNA: TGTGCCAGCAGGCGGCGAGACTCAGGACGGGGTCAGCCCCAGCATTTT
CDR3: CASRRRDSGRGQPQHF

size: NA
V: TRBV15
D: NA
J: TRBJ2-5
DNA: TGTGCCACCAGCAGAGCATCAGGACTATTCCAAGAGACCCAGTACTTC
CDR3: CATSRASGLFQETQYF

size: NA
V: TRBV4-2
D: TRBD1
J: TRBJ1-4
DNA: TGTGCCAGCAGCCCACGTGGGACAGGGGTCGAAGAAAAACTGTTTTTT
CDR3: CASSPRGTGVEEKLFF

size: NA
V: TRBV5-1
D: TRBD1
J: TRBJ2-1
DNA: TGCGCCAGCAGCGGACAGGGGGGCAATGAGCAGTTCTTC
CDR3: CASSGQGGNEQFF

size: NA
V: TRBV25-1
D: NA
J: TRBJ2-7
DNA: TGTGCCAGCAGTGAAGGGGGGTACTACGAGCAGTACTTC
CDR3: CASSEGGYYEQYF